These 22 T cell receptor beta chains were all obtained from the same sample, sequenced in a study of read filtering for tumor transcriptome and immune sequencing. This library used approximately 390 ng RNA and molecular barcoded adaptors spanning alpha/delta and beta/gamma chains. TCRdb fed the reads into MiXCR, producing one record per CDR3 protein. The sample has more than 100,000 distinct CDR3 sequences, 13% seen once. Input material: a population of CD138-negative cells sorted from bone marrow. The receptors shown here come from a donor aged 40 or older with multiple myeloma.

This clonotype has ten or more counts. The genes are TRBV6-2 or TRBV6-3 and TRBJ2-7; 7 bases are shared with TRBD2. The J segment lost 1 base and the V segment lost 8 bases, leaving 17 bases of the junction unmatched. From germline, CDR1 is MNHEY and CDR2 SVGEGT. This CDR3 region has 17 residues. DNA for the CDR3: TGTGCCAGCGCCCTCCCTGAGGCGGGAGTCGAATCCTACGAGCAGTACTTC. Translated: CASALPEAGVESYEQYF.

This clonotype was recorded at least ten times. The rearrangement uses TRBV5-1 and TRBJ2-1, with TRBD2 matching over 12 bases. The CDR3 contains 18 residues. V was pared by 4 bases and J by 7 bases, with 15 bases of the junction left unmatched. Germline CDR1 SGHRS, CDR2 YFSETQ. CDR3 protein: CASSPLAGGPSTRNEQFF. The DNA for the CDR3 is TGCGCCAGCAGCCCTCTAGCGGGAGGGCCTTCTACGCGAAATGAGCAGTTCTTC.

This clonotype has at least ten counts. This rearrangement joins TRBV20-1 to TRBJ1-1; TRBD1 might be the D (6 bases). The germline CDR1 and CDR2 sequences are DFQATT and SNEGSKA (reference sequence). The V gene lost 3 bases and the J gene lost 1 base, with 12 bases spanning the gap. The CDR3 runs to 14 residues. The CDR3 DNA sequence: TGCAGTGCTAGTTCCCTGACAGGGAACACTGAAGCTTTCTTT. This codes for CSASSLTGNTEAFF.

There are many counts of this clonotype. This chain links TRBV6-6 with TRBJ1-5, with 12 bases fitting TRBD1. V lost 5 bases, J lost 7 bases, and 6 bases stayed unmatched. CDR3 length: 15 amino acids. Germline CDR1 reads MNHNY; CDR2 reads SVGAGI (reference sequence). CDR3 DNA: TGTGCCAGCAGTAGGGGACAGGGGGCGAACCAGCCCCAGCATTTT. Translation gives CASSRGQGANQPQHF.

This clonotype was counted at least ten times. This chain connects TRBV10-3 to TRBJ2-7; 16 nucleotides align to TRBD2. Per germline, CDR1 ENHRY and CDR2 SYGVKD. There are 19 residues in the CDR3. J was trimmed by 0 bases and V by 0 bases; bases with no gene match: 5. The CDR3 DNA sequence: TGTGCCATCAGTGAGTCCGGGACTAGCGGGAGGGCCCTCTCCTACGAGCAGTACTTC. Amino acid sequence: CAISESGTSGRALSYEQYF.

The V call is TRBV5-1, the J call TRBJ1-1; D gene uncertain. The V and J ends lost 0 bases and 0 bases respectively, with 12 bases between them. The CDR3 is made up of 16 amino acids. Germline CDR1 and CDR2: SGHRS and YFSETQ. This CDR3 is CASSLVGRQLNTEAFF. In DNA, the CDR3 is TGCGCCAGCAGCTTGGTAGGGAGGCAGCTGAACACTGAAGCTTTCTTT.

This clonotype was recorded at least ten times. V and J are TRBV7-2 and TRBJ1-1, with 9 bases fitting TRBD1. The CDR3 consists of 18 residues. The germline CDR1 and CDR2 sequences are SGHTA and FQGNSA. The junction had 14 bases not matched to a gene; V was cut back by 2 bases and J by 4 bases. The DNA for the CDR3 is TGTGCCAGCAGCTTAAGAGGTACAGGGGGCAAGTCAAGCACTGAAGCTTTCTTT. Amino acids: CASSLRGTGGKSSTEAFF.

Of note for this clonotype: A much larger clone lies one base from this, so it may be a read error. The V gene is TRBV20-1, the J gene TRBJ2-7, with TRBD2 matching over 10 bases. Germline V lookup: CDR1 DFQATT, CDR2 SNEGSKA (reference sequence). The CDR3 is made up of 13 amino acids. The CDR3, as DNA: TGCAGAAGCGGGAGGGCTAAATCCTACGGGCAGTACTTC. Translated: CRSGRAKSYGQYF.

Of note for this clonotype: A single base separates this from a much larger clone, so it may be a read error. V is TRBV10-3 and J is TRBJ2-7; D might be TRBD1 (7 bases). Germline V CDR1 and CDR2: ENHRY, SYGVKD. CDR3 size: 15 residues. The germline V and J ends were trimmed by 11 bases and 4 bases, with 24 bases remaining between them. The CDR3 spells CAGSSRGRGEYEQYF. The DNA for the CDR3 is TGTGCCGGCAGTTCGCGGGGCAGGGGGGAGTACGAGCAGTACTTC.

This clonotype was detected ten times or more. CDR3 sequence: CASTPGQAPYEQYF. The CDR3 nucleotides read TGTGCCAGCACCCCAGGACAGGCTCCCTACGAGCAGTACTTC. The V gene is TRBV27, the J gene TRBJ2-7, with 7 bases lining up with TRBD1. The CDR3 sequence is 14 residues long. The germline V gene has CDR1 MNHEY and CDR2 SMNVEV (reference sequence). With 7 bases clipped from V and 2 bases from J, the junction kept 8 bases outside the gene matches.

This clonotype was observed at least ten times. The CDR3 nucleotides are TGTGCCAGCAGCAAAATCACTAGCGGGAGGAGCAACTACGAGGAGCAGTACTTC. It is translated as CASSKITSGRSNYEEQYF. V usage is TRBV21-1 and J usage is TRBJ2-7; TRBD2, as called in the table, went unchecked against the DNA. TRBV21-1 is classified as a pseudogene. CDR3 length equals 18 residues.

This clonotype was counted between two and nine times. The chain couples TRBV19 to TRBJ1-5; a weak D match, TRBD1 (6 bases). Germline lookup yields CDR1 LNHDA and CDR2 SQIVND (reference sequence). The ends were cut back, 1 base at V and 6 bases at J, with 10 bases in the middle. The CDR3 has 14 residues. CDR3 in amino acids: CASSIGNRVQPQHF. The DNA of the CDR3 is TGTGCCAGTAGTATAGGAAACAGGGTTCAGCCCCAGCATTTT.

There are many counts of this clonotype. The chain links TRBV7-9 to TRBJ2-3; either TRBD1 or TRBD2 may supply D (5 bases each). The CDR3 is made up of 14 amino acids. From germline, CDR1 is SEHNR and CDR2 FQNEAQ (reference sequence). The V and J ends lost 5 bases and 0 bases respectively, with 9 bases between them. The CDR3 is CASSTWGSTDTQYF. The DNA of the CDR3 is TGTGCCAGCAGCACGTGGGGGAGCACAGATACGCAGTATTTT.

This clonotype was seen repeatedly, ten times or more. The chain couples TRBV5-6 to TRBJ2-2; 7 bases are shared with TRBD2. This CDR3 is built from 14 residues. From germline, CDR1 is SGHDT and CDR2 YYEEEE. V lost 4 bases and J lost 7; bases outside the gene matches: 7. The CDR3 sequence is CASSLLAASGELFF. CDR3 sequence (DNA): TGTGCCAGCAGCCTGCTAGCGGCGAGCGGGGAGCTGTTTTTT.

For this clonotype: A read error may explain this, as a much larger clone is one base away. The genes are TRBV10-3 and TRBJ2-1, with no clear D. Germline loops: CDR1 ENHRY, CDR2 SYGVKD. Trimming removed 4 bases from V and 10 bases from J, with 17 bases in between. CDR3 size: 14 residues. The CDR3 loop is CAISVSDPTTEQFF. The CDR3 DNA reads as TGTGCCATCAGTGTTTCAGATCCTACGACGGAGCAGTTCTTC.

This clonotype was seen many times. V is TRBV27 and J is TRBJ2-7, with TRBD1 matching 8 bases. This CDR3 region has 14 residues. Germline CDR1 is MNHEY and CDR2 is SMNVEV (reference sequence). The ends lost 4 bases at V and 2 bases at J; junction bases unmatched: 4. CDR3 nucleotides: TGTGCCAGCAGTTCTGGACAGGGCCCCTACGAGCAGTACTTC. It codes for CASSSGQGPYEQYF.

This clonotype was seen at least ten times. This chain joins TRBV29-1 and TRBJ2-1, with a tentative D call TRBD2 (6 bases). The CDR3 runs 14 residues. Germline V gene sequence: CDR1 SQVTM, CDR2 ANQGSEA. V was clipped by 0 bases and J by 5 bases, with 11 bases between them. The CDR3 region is CSVEEGRLDNEQFF. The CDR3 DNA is TGCAGCGTTGAAGAGGGGAGGTTGGACAATGAGCAGTTCTTC.

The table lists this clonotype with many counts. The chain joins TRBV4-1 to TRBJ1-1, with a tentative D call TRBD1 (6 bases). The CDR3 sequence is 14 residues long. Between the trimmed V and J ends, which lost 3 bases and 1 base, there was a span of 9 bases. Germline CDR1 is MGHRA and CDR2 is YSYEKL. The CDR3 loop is CASSHARGNTEAFF. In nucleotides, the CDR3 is TGCGCCAGCAGCCATGCCAGGGGGAACACTGAAGCTTTCTTT.

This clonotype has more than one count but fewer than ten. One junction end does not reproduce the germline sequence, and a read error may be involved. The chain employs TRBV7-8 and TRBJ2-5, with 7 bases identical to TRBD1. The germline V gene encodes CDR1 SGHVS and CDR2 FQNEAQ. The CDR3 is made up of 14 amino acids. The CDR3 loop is CASSLMGQPETRYF. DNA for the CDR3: TGTGCCAGCAGCTTAATGGGACAGCCCGAGACCCGGTACTTC.

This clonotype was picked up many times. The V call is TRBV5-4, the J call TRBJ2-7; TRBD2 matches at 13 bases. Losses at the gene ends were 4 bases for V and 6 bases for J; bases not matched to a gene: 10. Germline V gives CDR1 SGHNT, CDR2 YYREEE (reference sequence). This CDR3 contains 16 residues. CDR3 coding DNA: TGTGCCAGCAGCGGAACTAGCGGGAGGGCAGTAGGCGAGCAGTACTTC. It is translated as CASSGTSGRAVGEQYF.

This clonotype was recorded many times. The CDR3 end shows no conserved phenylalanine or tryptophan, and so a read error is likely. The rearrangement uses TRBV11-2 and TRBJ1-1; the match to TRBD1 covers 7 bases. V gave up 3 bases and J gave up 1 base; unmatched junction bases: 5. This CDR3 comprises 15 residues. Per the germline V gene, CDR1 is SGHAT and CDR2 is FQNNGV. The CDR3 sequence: CASSFTGQSNTEAFS. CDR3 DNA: TGTGCCAGCAGCTTTACGGGACAGTCGAACACTGAAGCTTTCTCT.

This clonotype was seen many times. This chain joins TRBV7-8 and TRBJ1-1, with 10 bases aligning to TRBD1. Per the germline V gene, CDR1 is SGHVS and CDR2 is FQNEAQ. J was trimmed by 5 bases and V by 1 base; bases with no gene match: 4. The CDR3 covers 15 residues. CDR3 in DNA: TGTGCCAGCAGCTTAGAGGGACAGGGGCAAACTGAAGCTTTCTTT. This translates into CASSLEGQGQTEAFF.